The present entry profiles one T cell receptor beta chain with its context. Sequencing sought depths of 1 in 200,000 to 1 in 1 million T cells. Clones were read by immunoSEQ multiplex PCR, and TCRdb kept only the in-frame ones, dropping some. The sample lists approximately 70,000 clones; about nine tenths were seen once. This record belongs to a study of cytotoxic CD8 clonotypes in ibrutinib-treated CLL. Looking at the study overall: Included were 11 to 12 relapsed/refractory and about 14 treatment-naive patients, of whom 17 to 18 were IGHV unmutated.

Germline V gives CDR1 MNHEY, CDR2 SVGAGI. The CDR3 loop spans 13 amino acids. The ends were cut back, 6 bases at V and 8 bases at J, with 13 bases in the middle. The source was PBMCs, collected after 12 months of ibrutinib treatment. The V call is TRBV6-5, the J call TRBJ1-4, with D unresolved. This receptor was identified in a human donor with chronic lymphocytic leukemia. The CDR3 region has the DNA TGTGCCAGCAGGGACTTTGGAAAGGAAAAACTGTTTTTT. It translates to CASRDFGKEKLFF.